The 2 T cell receptor beta chains in this list originate from one sample, sequenced in a study of cytomegalovirus exposure and HLA in healthy donors. This PCR relied on a set of 60 Vbeta primers and 13 Jbeta primers. The table came from immunoSEQ multiplex PCR; TCRdb's copy has only in-frame clones and leaves some out. The table includes 200,000 to 300,000 clones, roughly four fifths detected once. The material sequenced was PBMCs. The source of these receptors is a woman in her sixties or seventies in good health and CMV-seropositive.

This clone appeared a single time. The chain has TRBV28 and TRBJ2-2; 9 positions agree with TRBD2. This CDR3 is built from 14 residues. Losses at the gene ends were 6 bases for V and 8 bases for J; bases not matched to a gene: 7. The germline gives CDR1 MDHEN, CDR2 SYDVKM. Written as DNA, the CDR3 is TGTGCCAGCAGCAGGCGGGAGGGCCAAGGGGAGCTGTTTTTT. Protein sequence: CASSRREGQGELFF.

This clone was counted between two and nine times. V is TRBV6-1 and J is TRBJ1-5; D is unclear. Germline assignment: CDR1 MNHNS and CDR2 SASEGT. The CDR3 spans 13 residues. Trimming took off 8 bases at V and 6 bases at J, with 14 bases between the two ends. The CDR3 spells CASGSQTFQPQHF. Here the CDR3 DNA reads TGTGCCAGCGGTAGCCAGACCTTTCAGCCCCAGCATTTT.